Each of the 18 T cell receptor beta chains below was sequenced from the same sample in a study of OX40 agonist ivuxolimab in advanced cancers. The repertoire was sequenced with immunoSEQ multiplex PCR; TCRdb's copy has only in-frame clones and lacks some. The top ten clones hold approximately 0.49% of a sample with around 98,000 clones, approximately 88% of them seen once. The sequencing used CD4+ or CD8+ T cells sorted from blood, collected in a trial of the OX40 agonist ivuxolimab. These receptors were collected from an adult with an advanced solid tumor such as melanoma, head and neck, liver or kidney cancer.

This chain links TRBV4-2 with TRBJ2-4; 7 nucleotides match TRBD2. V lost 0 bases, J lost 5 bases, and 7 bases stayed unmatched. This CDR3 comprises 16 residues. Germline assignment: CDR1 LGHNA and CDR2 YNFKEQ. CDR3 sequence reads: CASSQDIGGGQNIQYF. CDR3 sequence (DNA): TGTGCCAGCAGCCAAGATATTGGGGGGGGACAAAACATTCAGTACTTC.

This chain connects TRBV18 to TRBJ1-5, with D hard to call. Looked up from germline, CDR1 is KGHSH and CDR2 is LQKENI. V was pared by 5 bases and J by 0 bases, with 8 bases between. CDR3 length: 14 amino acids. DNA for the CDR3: TGTGCCAGCTCAACAGCCGATAGCAATCAGCCCCAGCATTTT. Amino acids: CASSTADSNQPQHF.

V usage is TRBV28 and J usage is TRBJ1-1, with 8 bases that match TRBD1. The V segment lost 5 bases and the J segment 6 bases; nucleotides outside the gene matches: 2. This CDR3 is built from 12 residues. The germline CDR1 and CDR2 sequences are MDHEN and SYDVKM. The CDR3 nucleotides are TGTGCCAGCAGTGACAGGGGCCCTGAAGCTTTCTTT. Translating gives CASSDRGPEAFF.

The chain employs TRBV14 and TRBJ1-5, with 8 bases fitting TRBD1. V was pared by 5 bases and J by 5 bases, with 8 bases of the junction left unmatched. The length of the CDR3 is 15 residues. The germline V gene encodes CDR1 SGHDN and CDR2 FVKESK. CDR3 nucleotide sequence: TGTGCCAGCAGCGCGAAGACAGGGGTCGATCAGCCCCAGCATTTT. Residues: CASSAKTGVDQPQHF.

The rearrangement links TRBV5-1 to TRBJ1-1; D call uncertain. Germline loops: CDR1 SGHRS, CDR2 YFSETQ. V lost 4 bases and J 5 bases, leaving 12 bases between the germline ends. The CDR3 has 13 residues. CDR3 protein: CASSPNQNTEAFF. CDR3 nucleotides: TGCGCCAGCAGCCCCAACCAGAATACTGAAGCTTTCTTT.

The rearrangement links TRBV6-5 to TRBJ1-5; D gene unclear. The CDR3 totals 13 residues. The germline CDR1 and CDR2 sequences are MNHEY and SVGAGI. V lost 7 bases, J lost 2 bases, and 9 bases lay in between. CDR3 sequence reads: CASKRGGNQPQHF. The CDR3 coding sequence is TGTGCCAGCAAGCGGGGAGGCAATCAGCCCCAGCATTTT.

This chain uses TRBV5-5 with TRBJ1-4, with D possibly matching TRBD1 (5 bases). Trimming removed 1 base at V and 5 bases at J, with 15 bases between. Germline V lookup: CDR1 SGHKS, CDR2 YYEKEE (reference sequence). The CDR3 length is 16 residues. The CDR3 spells CASSLRGGGRNEKLFF. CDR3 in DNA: TGTGCCAGCAGCTTGAGGGGAGGAGGGAGGAATGAAAAACTGTTTTTT. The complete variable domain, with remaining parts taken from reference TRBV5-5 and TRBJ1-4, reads DAGVTQSPTHLIKTRGQQVTLRCSPISGHKSVSWYQQVLGQGPQFIFQYYEKEERGRGNFPDRFSARQFPNYSSELNVNALLLGDSALYLCASSLRGGGRNEKLFFGSGTQLSVL.

CDR3 nucleotides: TGTGCCAGTAGTATATCCCCCTGGGACAGGGGGCGATCAGATACGCAGTATTTT. It translates to CASSISPWDRGRSDTQYF. The chain couples TRBV19 to TRBJ2-3, with TRBD1 matching over 12 bases. Germline V gives CDR1 LNHDA, CDR2 SQIVND (reference sequence). The ends lost 2 bases at V and 4 bases at J; junction bases unmatched: 10. This CDR3 comprises 18 residues.

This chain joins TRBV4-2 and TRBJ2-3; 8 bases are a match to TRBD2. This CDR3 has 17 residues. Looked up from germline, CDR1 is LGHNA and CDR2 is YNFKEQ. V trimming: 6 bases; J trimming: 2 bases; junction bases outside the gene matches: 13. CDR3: CASRRGTSGGPTDTQYF. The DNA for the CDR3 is TGTGCCAGCAGGAGAGGGACTAGTGGGGGGCCCACAGATACGCAGTATTTT.

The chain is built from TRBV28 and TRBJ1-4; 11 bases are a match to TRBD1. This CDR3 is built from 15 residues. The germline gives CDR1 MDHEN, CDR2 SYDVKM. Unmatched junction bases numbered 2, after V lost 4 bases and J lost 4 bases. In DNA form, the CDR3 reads TGTGCCAGCAGTTGGACAGGGGGCGTTAATGAAAAACTGTTTTTT. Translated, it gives CASSWTGGVNEKLFF.

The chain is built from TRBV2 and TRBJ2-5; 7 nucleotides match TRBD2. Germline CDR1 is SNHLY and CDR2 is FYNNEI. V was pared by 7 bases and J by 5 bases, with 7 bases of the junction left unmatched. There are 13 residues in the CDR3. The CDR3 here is CASTPLGGETQYF. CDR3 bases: TGTGCCAGCACCCCCTTGGGGGGGGAGACCCAGTACTTC.

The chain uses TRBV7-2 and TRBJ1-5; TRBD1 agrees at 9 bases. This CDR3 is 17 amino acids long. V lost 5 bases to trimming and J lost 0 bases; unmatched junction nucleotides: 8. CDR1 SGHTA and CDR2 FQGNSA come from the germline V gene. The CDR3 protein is CASSHKPGQGSNQPQHF. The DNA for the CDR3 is TGTGCCAGCAGCCATAAACCGGGACAGGGTAGCAATCAGCCCCAGCATTTT.

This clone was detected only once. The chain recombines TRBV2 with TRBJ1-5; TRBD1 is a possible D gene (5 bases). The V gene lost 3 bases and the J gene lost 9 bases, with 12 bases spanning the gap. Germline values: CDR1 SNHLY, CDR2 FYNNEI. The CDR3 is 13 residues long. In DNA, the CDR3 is TGTGCCAGCAGTGATGCGGGTGGGGGGCCCCAGCATTTT. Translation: CASSDAGGGPQHF.

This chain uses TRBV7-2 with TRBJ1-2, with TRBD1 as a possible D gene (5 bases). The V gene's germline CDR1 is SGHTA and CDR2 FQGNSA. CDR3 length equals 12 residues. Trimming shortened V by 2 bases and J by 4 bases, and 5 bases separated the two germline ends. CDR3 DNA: TGTGCCAGCAGCTTACAGGGCTATGGCTACACCTTC. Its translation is CASSLQGYGYTF.

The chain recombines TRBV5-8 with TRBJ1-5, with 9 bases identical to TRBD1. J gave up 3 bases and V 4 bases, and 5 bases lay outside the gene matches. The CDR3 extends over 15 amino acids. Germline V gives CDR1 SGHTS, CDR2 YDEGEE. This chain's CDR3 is CASSQGTGNNQPQHF. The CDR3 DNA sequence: TGTGCCAGCAGCCAAGGGACAGGGAACAATCAGCCCCAGCATTTT.

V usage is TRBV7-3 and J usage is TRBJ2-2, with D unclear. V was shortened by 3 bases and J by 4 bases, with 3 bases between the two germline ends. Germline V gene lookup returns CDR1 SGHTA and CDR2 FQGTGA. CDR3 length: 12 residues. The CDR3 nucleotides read TGTGCCAGCAGCTTCGGCACCGGGGAGCTGTTTTTT. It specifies CASSFGTGELFF.

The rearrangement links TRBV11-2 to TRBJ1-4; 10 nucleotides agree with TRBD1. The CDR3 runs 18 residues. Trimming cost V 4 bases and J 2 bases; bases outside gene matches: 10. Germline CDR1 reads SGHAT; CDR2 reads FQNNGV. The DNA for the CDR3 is TGTGCCAGCAGCTACCGGACAGGGGGAAAGAGCACTAATGAAAAACTGTTTTTT. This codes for CASSYRTGGKSTNEKLFF.

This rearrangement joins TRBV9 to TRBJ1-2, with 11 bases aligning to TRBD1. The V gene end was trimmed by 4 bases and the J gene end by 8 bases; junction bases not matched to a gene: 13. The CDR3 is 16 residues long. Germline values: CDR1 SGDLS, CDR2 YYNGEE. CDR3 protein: CASSSGTGGVSGGYTF. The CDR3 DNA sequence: TGTGCCAGCAGCTCCGGGACAGGGGGAGTATCTGGAGGCTACACCTTC. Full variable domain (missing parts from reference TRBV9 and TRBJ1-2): DSGVTQTPKHLITATGQRVTLRCSPRSGDLSVYWYQQSLDQGLQFLIQYYNGEERAKGNILERFSAQQFPDLHSELNLSSLELGDSALYFCASSSGTGGVSGGYTFGSGTRLTVV.